The 19 T cell receptor beta chains below all came from one sample that was sequenced in a study of regulatory T cells in long-lasting Graves disease. TCR beta libraries were built with iRepertoire HTBI primers and Arm-PCR of CDR3 regions. MiXCR was run by TCRdb on the multiplex PCR reads, yielding one entry per CDR3 protein. The sample lists about 310,000 distinct CDR3 sequences, roughly 18% occurring once. Noted time point: newly diagnosed GD, antithyroid drugs for less than 3 months. Extracted PBMC RNA gave rise to the TCR library. The specimen was peripheral blood mononuclear cells (PBMCs), collected at new diagnosis, from a patient treated with antithyroid drugs. All receptors derive from a female donor with Graves disease.

Ten or more counts support this clonotype. The CDR3 DNA sequence: TGTGCCAGCAGGCATCCCTTTGCGGGGACCGGTGATGAAAAACTGTTTTTT. This codes for CASRHPFAGTGDEKLFF. The genes are TRBV11-2 and TRBJ1-4, with D maybe TRBD1 (5 bases). The CDR3 contains 17 residues. Per the germline V gene, CDR1 is SGHAT and CDR2 is FQNNGV. V was trimmed by 6 bases and J by 6 bases, leaving 23 bases between them. The full variable domain, rest sourced from reference TRBV11-2 and TRBJ1-4, is EAGVAQSPRYKIIEKRQSVAFWCNPISGHATLYWYQQILGQGPKLLIQFQNNGVVDDSQLPKDRFSAERLKGVDSTLKIQPAKLEDSAVYLCASRHPFAGTGDEKLFFGSGTQLSVL.

This clonotype was found many times. This rearrangement joins TRBV20-1 to TRBJ1-2; 7 nucleotides line up with TRBD1. In germline, CDR1 is DFQATT, CDR2 SNEGSKA (reference sequence). The trim removed 0 bases at V and 2 bases at J, leaving 6 bases unmatched. CDR3 length: 15 amino acids. The CDR3 reads CSARDQGVQNYGYTF. In nucleotides, the CDR3 is TGCAGTGCTAGAGATCAGGGGGTACAAAACTATGGCTACACCTTC.

In this sample, this clonotype turned up many times. This chain connects TRBV30 to TRBJ2-1; D possibly corresponds to TRBD1 (6 bases). The CDR3 sequence is 14 residues long. Trimming pared 1 base from V and 10 bases from J, leaving 17 bases between. Germline V gene sequence: CDR1 GTSNPN, CDR2 SVGIG (reference sequence). CDR3 DNA sequence: TGTGCCTGGAGTGGGACAGTCCTTACCCCGGAGCAGTTCTTC. It encodes CAWSGTVLTPEQFF.

Note on this clonotype: A much larger clone lies one base from this, so it may be a read error. This chain joins TRBV6-1 and TRBJ2-7; the D gene could be TRBD1 or TRBD2 (5 bases each). Germline V gene data show CDR1 as MNHNS and CDR2 as SASEGT. Trimming took 6 bases from V and 3 from J, leaving 21 bases between them. The CDR3 length is 16 residues. CDR3 bases: TGTGCCAGCAGGCTCACGACCGGGACGGTAAACTACGAGCAGTACTTC. Translation: CASRLTTGTVNYEQYF.

This chain connects TRBV4-1 to TRBJ2-7; 11 nucleotides line up with TRBD2. The ends lost 0 bases at V and 2 bases at J; junction bases unmatched: 9. This CDR3 has 18 amino acids. Germline-derived CDR1 and CDR2 are MGHRA and YSYEKL. The CDR3 coding sequence is TGCGCCAGCAGCCAAGATCTTGGCCTAGCGGGAGGTACCTACGAGCAGTACTTC. Its protein is CASSQDLGLAGGTYEQYF.

This clonotype was detected ten times or more. The chain joins TRBV12-3 or TRBV12-4 to TRBJ2-1, with D possibly TRBD1 on 5 matching bases. This CDR3 spans 14 amino acids. V was shortened by 7 bases and J by 0 bases, with 10 bases between the two germline ends. The CDR3 sequence is CASKRQNSYNEQFF. The DNA of the CDR3 is TGTGCCAGCAAACGACAGAACTCCTACAATGAGCAGTTCTTC.

In the case of this clonotype: A far larger clone is just one base off, so this is likely a read error. The V call is TRBV7-9, the J call TRBJ2-7, with TRBD2 matching over 7 bases. The CDR3 has 16 amino acids. Germline CDR1 and CDR2: SEHNR and FQNEAQ (reference sequence). The J segment lost 7 bases and the V segment lost 4 bases, leaving 16 bases of the junction unmatched. CDR3 region: CASSSQGTSVYNEQYF. Here the CDR3 DNA reads TGTGCCAGCAGCTCACAAGGAACTAGCGTCTACAATGAGCAGTACTTC.

This clonotype was found many times. V usage is TRBV9 and J usage is TRBJ1-1; D remains unclear. The V and J ends lost 6 bases and 4 bases respectively, with 16 bases between them. Per germline, CDR1 SGDLS and CDR2 YYNGEE. CDR3 size: 14 residues. The DNA for the CDR3 is TGTGCCAGCACCGCTGGACCGACCTCCACTGAAGCTTTCTTT. It codes for CASTAGPTSTEAFF.

This clonotype was recorded a few times. The chain couples TRBV24-1 to TRBJ2-1; the match to TRBD2 covers 11 bases. V lost 5 bases to trimming and J lost 0 bases; unmatched junction nucleotides: 5. The CDR3 has 17 residues. CDR1 is KGHDR and CDR2 is SFDVKD in the germline V gene. The CDR3 loop is CATSGVAGGSSYNEQFF. In nucleotides, the CDR3 is TGTGCCACCAGTGGAGTAGCGGGAGGGAGCTCCTACAATGAGCAGTTCTTC.

This clonotype was observed a handful of times. The CDR3 coding sequence is TGTGCCAGCAGCCGGGAACAGGGACGGGAGTACAATGAGCAGTTCTTC. This translates into CASSREQGREYNEQFF. This chain joins TRBV4-2 and TRBJ2-1; TRBD1 or TRBD2 may be the D gene (6 bases each). CDR1 is LGHNA, CDR2 YNFKEQ, per germline. The CDR3 spans 16 residues. Trimming stripped 4 bases from V and 4 bases from J, with 17 bases between.

The chain is built from TRBV30 and TRBJ2-7; either TRBD1 or TRBD2 may fit D (5 bases each). Germline V gene lookup returns CDR1 GTSNPN and CDR2 SVGIG (reference sequence). V lost 6 bases, J lost 2 bases, and 14 bases lay in between. The CDR3 has 13 residues. This chain's CDR3 is CACSGTDTYEQYF. The CDR3 nucleotides read TGTGCCTGTTCTGGGACGGATACCTACGAGCAGTACTTC.

This clonotype was recorded many times. The gene calls are TRBV19 and TRBJ2-7, with 7 bases lining up with TRBD2. V was pared by 5 bases and J by 2 bases, with 9 bases of the junction left unmatched. CDR3 length: 15 amino acids. Germline loops: CDR1 LNHDA, CDR2 SQIVND (reference sequence). The DNA for the CDR3 is TGTGCCAGTAGTTGGGGAGGGAGTTCTACCTACGAGCAGTACTTC. Amino acids: CASSWGGSSTYEQYF.

This clonotype was found many times. V usage is TRBV6-2 or TRBV6-3 and J usage is TRBJ1-2; D is unclear. The CDR3 is made up of 13 amino acids. In germline, CDR1 is MNHEY, CDR2 SVGEGT. Trimming shortened V by 2 bases and J by 2 bases, and 6 bases separated the two germline ends. CDR3 DNA: TGTGCCAGCAGTTACGAGCCGAACTATGGCTACACCTTC. It yields the protein CASSYEPNYGYTF.

Ten or more counts support this clonotype. The genes are TRBV28 and TRBJ2-1; D ambiguous. CDR3 length: 12 residues. Per germline, CDR1 MDHEN and CDR2 SYDVKM. Trimming removed 6 bases at V and 3 bases at J, with 6 bases between. The chain's CDR3 is CASSPNYNEQFF. The DNA of the CDR3 is TGTGCCAGCAGCCCCAACTACAATGAGCAGTTCTTC.

This clonotype was seen many times. The chain recombines TRBV20-1 with TRBJ1-5; D perhaps matches TRBD1 (6 bases). Germline CDR1 and CDR2: DFQATT and SNEGSKA (reference sequence). V was clipped by 6 bases and J by 0 bases, with 12 bases between them. The CDR3 is 14 residues long. CDR3 in amino acids: CSATDSYSNQPQHF. The CDR3 bases are TGCAGTGCAACGGACAGCTATAGCAATCAGCCCCAGCATTTT.

On this clonotype itself: Because it lacks the conserved phenylalanine or tryptophan at the end, this CDR3 is likely a read error. The chain carries TRBV6-2 or TRBV6-3 and TRBJ2-1; 7 positions agree with TRBD2. V shed 2 bases and J 12 bases; nucleotides not matched to a gene: 13. The CDR3 runs to 15 residues. Germline loops: CDR1 MNHEY, CDR2 SVGEGT. The CDR3 nucleotides read TGTGCCAGCAGTTACCCTCCTGACCCGGGCGGGGGGCAGTTCGTC. Its translation: CASSYPPDPGGGQFV.

The chain is built from TRBV7-2 and TRBJ2-3; 9 bases fit TRBD2. V dropped 5 bases and J dropped 4; count of bases not matched to a gene: 10. This CDR3 has 16 amino acids. Germline CDR1 reads SGHTA; CDR2 reads FQGNSA. The CDR3 DNA follows: TGTGCCAGCAGCCCTGATACTAGCGGGTGGCCAGATACGCAGTATTTT. This sequence encodes CASSPDTSGWPDTQYF.

The sample holds many counts of this clonotype. The chain couples TRBV19 to TRBJ1-4, with 9 bases that match TRBD1. V trimming: 6 bases; J trimming: 13 bases; junction bases outside the gene matches: 9. The CDR3 has 13 amino acids. The germline CDR1 and CDR2 sequences are LNHDA and SQIVND (reference sequence). The CDR3 sequence is CASRPGQGSLLFF. Written as DNA, the CDR3 is TGTGCCAGTAGGCCGGGACAGGGTTCTCTACTGTTTTTT.

At least ten counts were recorded for this clonotype. The V call is TRBV11-2, the J call TRBJ1-2; no reliable D call. Germline CDR1 is SGHAT and CDR2 is FQNNGV. This CDR3 contains 13 residues. The V and J ends lost 0 bases and 8 bases respectively, with 10 bases between them. The CDR3 bases are TGTGCCAGCAGCTTAGATACGTGGGGAGGCTACACCTTC. It yields the protein CASSLDTWGGYTF.